This T cell receptor beta chain came from a study of cytotoxic CD8 clonotypes in ibrutinib-treated CLL. Points from the study as a whole: Baseline values of clonality outstripped age-matched healthy donors and followed circulating CD8+ T-cell counts.

The protocol was immunoSEQ multiplex PCR, while the TCRdb copy is restricted to in-frame clones and leaves out a portion. The data hold over 15,000 clones, with around 85% observed a single time. With regard to this clone: Antigen specificity is unknown.

Per germline, CDR1 SGDLS and CDR2 YYNGEE. The CDR3 contains 14 residues. Between the trimmed V and J ends, which lost 4 bases and 0 bases, there was a span of 9 bases. The origin of this receptor is a human donor with chronic lymphocytic leukemia. Sequencing used PBMCs, obtained before ibrutinib treatment. The gene calls are TRBV9 and TRBJ2-3; D not resolved. The CDR3 nucleotides are TGTGCCAGCAGCACCGACCGTAGCACAGATACGCAGTATTTT. Protein sequence: CASSTDRSTDTQYF.